This is a list of T cell receptor beta chains from one sample in a study of CD8 T cells in ankylosing spondylitis. TCRdb redid the calling of the 5' RACE reads with MiXCR, one entry per CDR3 protein. This table has 150,000 to 200,000 distinct CDR3 sequences, roughly 10% appearing once. The sequencing input was blood, either unsorted or a sorted T cell fraction (not recorded which). The receptors here all came from a male donor with ankylosing spondylitis or in good health (not recorded which). Both conserved end residues are part of each CDR3. D genes are given only for firm matches. For some rows the clone size is stated as once, few or many, or as a class when expanded; others skip it.

size,J,D,V,DNA,CDR3
many,TRBJ1-1,.,TRBV5-1,TGCGCCAGCAGCTTGGCCAGGGGAGCGAACACTGAAGCTTTCTTT,CASSLARGANTEAFF
.,TRBJ1-4,.,TRBV21-1,TGTGCCAGCAGCAAAGTCGCTCAAGACAGGTCGACACATGAAAAACTGTTTTTT,CASSKVAQDRSTHEKLFF
few,TRBJ2-7,.,TRBV12-3/TRBV12-4,TGTGCCAGCAGCCCCAAGTCAAGCAGCTCCTACGAGCAGTACTTC,CASSPKSSSSYEQYF
.,TRBJ1-1,TRBD1,TRBV7-2,TGTGCCAGCAGGCGGGACAGGGAGAACACTGAAGCTTTCTTT,CASRRDRENTEAFF
.,TRBJ2-6,.,TRBV19,TGTGCCAGTAGTATAGGAAGGGGTTCTGGGGCCAACGTCCTGACTTTC,CASSIGRGSGANVLTF
few,TRBJ1-5,TRBD1,TRBV7-2,TGTGCCAGCAGCTCGAGAGGGGAGACAGGGGGCGGGCAGCCCCAGCATTTT,CASSSRGETGGGQPQHF
many,TRBJ2-7,.,TRBV20-1,TGCAGTGCCTCGCCGGGGGCCCGTCCAGCCGAGCAGTACTTC,CSASPGARPAEQYF
.,TRBJ2-3,.,TRBV12-3/TRBV12-4,TGTGCCAGCAGTTTATATGGCGGGGACGGCACAGATACGCAGTATTTT,CASSLYGGDGTDTQYF
many,TRBJ2-7,.,TRBV24-1,TGTGCCACCAGTGATTCGGGCCGGGTGGGGGAGCAGTACTTC,CATSDSGRVGEQYF
many,TRBJ1-1,TRBD1,TRBV11-2,TGTGCCAGCAGCTCTCACAGGGGGCGGACTGAAGCTTTCTTT,CASSSHRGRTEAFF
many,TRBJ2-3,.,TRBV5-8,TGTGCCAGCAGCTTGAAGGGGAAAGATACGCAGTATTTT,CASSLKGKDTQYF
few,TRBJ1-1,.,TRBV5-4,TGTGCCAGCAGCCCCCAGACAGGGAACACTGAAGCTTTCTTT,CASSPQTGNTEAFF
few,TRBJ2-1,TRBD1,TRBV6-1,TGTGCCAGCAGTATGACAGGGACCCTATACAATGAGCAGTTCTTC,CASSMTGTLYNEQFF
few,TRBJ1-6,.,TRBV14,TGTGCCAGCAGCCAAGACGGGAATTCACCCCTCCACTTT,CASSQDGNSPLHF
.,TRBJ2-6,.,TRBV4-3,TGCGCCAGCAGCCATAGGAACCCTGGGGCCAACGTCCTGACTTTC,CASSHRNPGANVLTF
.,TRBJ2-1,.,TRBV29-1,TGCAGCGTTGAAAGGCTATGGCGGGGCGAGCAGTTCTTC,CSVERLWRGEQFF
many,TRBJ2-2,.,TRBV5-4,TGTGCCAGCAGTAAGAACACCGGGGAGCTGTTTTTT,CASSKNTGELFF
many,TRBJ2-1,.,TRBV5-1,TGCGCCAGCAGCTTGAGGGCCACCTTCAATGAGCAGTTCTTC,CASSLRATFNEQFF
.,TRBJ2-1,.,TRBV18,TGTGCCAGCTCACCTCGGGTCTCCATGACGAACAATGAGCAGTTCTTC,CASSPRVSMTNNEQFF
.,TRBJ2-1,.,TRBV20-1,TGCAGTGCTAGAGATTCGACTAGTTCCCATACCTACAATGAGCAGTTCTTC,CSARDSTSSHTYNEQFF
many,TRBJ2-3,.,TRBV9,TGTGCCAGCAGCGGGGAGATGGATACGCAGTATTTT,CASSGEMDTQYF
few,TRBJ2-5,.,TRBV12-3/TRBV12-4,TGTGCCAGCAGTTTAAGGTCAGACCAAGAGACCCAGTACTTC,CASSLRSDQETQYF
many,TRBJ1-5,TRBD1,TRBV20-1,TGCAGTGCTATCGGGACAGGGAATCAGCCCCAGCATTTT,CSAIGTGNQPQHF
many,TRBJ2-7,.,TRBV25-1,TGTGCCAGCAGTGAAAGGGCCTACGAGCAGTACTTC,CASSERAYEQYF
.,TRBJ2-3,.,TRBV12-3/TRBV12-4,TGTGCCACCCCCGGCAAGTTACTGTACACAGATACGCAGTATTTT,CATPGKLLYTDTQYF
.,TRBJ1-6,.,TRBV18,TGTGCCAGCTCACCCCCCTCTTTCGAGGGTAATTCACCCCTCCACTTT,CASSPPSFEGNSPLHF
.,TRBJ2-5,TRBD2,TRBV14,TGTGCCAGCAGCCAAGATCCGGCTAGCGGATGGGAGACCCAGTACTTC,CASSQDPASGWETQYF
many,TRBJ2-4,TRBD2,TRBV20-1,TGCAGTGCTGTCGGACTAGGTACAAACATTCAGTACTTC,CSAVGLGTNIQYF
many,TRBJ2-7,.,TRBV6-1,TGTGCCAGCATTCCCGGGACGGCTGCCTACGAGCAGTACTTC,CASIPGTAAYEQYF
many,TRBJ1-1,TRBD1,TRBV19,TGTGCCAGTAGTGCCAGGGGGTTGAACACTGAAGCTTTCTTT,CASSARGLNTEAFF
many,TRBJ2-7,.,TRBV6-6,TGTGCCAGCAGTTGGACACCGACCTACGAGCAGTACTTC,CASSWTPTYEQYF
many,TRBJ1-4,.,TRBV3-1,TGTGCCAGCAGCCAAGGAAGAAGGCTATGGGAAAAACTGTTTTTT,CASSQGRRLWEKLFF
few,TRBJ1-1,.,TRBV29-1,TGCAGCGTTGGTACACAGAACACTGAAGCTTTCTTT,CSVGTQNTEAFF
few,TRBJ2-3,TRBD2,TRBV6-2/TRBV6-3,TGTGCCAGCAGTTCACTACTAGCGTGGAGCACAGATACGCAGTATTTT,CASSSLLAWSTDTQYF
many,TRBJ2-1,.,TRBV5-4,TGTGCCAGCAGCCTCCCCGGCGGCGGTTACAATGAGCAGTTCTTC,CASSLPGGGYNEQFF
few,TRBJ2-5,TRBD2,TRBV20-1,TGCAGTGCCAGGACTAGCGGATTCCAAGAGACCCAGTACTTC,CSARTSGFQETQYF
many,TRBJ2-3,TRBD2,TRBV5-1,TGCGCCAGCAGCTTGACTAGCGGGGAAACGGATACGCAGTATTTT,CASSLTSGETDTQYF
many,TRBJ1-4,.,TRBV14,TGTGCCAGCAGCCAAGATACGACAGTAGCAACTAATGAAAAACTGTTTTTT,CASSQDTTVATNEKLFF
.,TRBJ2-4,.,TRBV5-1,TGCGCCAGCAGCTTGTCCCCCCTACTAGCCAAAACCATTCAGTACTTC,CASSLSPLLAKTIQYF
many,TRBJ2-7,TRBD1,TRBV5-1,TGCGCCAGCAGCTTGAAGGGGGCTGTCTACGAGCAGTACTTC,CASSLKGAVYEQYF
many,TRBJ1-1,.,TRBV18,TGTGCCAGCTCACCGTCCGGGGGTGAAGCTTTCTTT,CASSPSGGEAFF
many,TRBJ2-7,.,TRBV28,TGTGCCAGCAGTCCCCAAGAGGGCCTGGGACCCTACGAGCAGTACTTC,CASSPQEGLGPYEQYF
.,TRBJ2-7,.,TRBV6-2/TRBV6-3,TGTGCCAGCAGTCCCCTCCGTGGGAAGTCCTACGAGCAGTACTTC,CASSPLRGKSYEQYF
many,TRBJ2-1,TRBD2,TRBV20-1,TGCAGTGCTAGGGGGAAGCGGGGCCACAATGAGCAGTTCTTC,CSARGKRGHNEQFF
few,TRBJ2-1,.,TRBV6-2/TRBV6-3,TGTGCCAGCAGTGGCCGGGCGACAGGCTCCGAGCAGTTCTTC,CASSGRATGSEQFF
many,TRBJ1-2,.,TRBV28,TGTGCCAGCAGTTTCTTTTACACCGCAGGAGGCTACACCTTC,CASSFFYTAGGYTF
few,TRBJ2-7,.,TRBV7-2,TGTGCCAGCAGCCCGACCCACCGGGAAGTCTACGAGCAGTACTTC,CASSPTHREVYEQYF
few,TRBJ1-2,.,TRBV7-2,TGTGCCAGCAGCTTAAACGGCGGTGGCTACACCTTC,CASSLNGGGYTF
.,TRBJ2-3,TRBD2,TRBV25-1,TGTGCCAGCAGTGAATATGCTTCGGGAGGGGGGACAGATACGCAGTATTTT,CASSEYASGGGTDTQYF
few,TRBJ2-5,.,TRBV7-7,TGTGCCAGCAGCCCCGGGTCACAAGAGACCCAGTACTTC,CASSPGSQETQYF
.,TRBJ2-2,.,TRBV27,TGTGCCAGCAGTTTATTAACAGCGCAAGGAACCGGGGAGCTGTTTTTT,CASSLLTAQGTGELFF
.,TRBJ2-5,TRBD1,TRBV20-1,TGCAGTGCTTTCCACCCGACAGGGGCAGGGCAAGAGACCCAGTACTTC,CSAFHPTGAGQETQYF
.,TRBJ2-1,.,TRBV21-1,TGTGCCAGCACCACCGGGGGAAGACGGTTCTTC,CASTTGGRRFF
few,TRBJ2-7,.,TRBV10-3,TGTGCCATCAGTGAGTCTGGTAAAGCCTACGAGCAGTACTTC,CAISESGKAYEQYF
few,TRBJ2-5,TRBD1,TRBV5-1,TGCGCCAGCAGCACAGGGACAGGGGAAGAGACCCAGTACTTC,CASSTGTGEETQYF
many,TRBJ2-1,TRBD2,TRBV20-1,TGCAGTGCTAGAGATCTAAAGCGAGCGGGACCCTACAATGAGCAGTTCTTC,CSARDLKRAGPYNEQFF
many,TRBJ1-5,.,TRBV20-1,TGCAGTGCTAGAGAGAGTGGCAATCAGCCCCAGCATTTT,CSARESGNQPQHF
few,TRBJ2-3,TRBD1,TRBV9,TGTGCCAGCAGCGGACAGGGGGCTCGCACAGATACGCAGTATTTT,CASSGQGARTDTQYF
many,TRBJ1-5,.,TRBV20-1,TGCAGTGCTAGCACACAGGGAAGTCAGCCCCAGCATTTT,CSASTQGSQPQHF
.,TRBJ1-1,TRBD1,TRBV18,TGTGCCAGCTCACAGGGGGCTGACACTGAAGCTTTCTTT,CASSQGADTEAFF